The present entry profiles one T cell receptor (beta chain) with its context. Its specificity is not known. Trimming pared 4 bases from V and 5 bases from J, leaving 18 bases between. Looked up from germline, CDR1 is SGHRS and CDR2 is YFSETQ. The CDR3 length is 16 residues. The protocol was immunoSEQ multiplex PCR, while the TCRdb copy is restricted to in-frame clones and leaves out a portion. The sample carries 120,000 to 150,000 clones, around 88% recorded once. Described time point: blood 4 weeks post-SBRT, at nephrectomy. Treatment defined: 15 Gy SBRT to primary tumor, nephrectomy 4 weeks later. Nephrectomy followed 15 Gy stereotactic body radiation by 4 weeks. The patient's renal cell carcinoma had clear cell pathology. The sample comes from a study of radiation and T cells in renal cell carcinoma. Study conclusions and caveats: No pretreatment tumor biopsies were available for baseline clonotypes.

This clonotype originated in a woman aged 50 to 65 with renal cell carcinoma. The V and J genes are TRBV5-1 and TRBJ1-4; tentative D call: TRBD1 (5 bases). This material consisted of blood, taken from a patient whose treatment included radiotherapy and nephrectomy. The chain's CDR3 is CASSLSKTGGNEKLFF. CDR3 nucleotide sequence: TGCGCCAGCAGCCTGAGTAAGACGGGGGGGAATGAAAAACTGTTTTTT. Variable domain in full (rest from reference TRBV5-1 and TRBJ1-4): KAGVTQTPRYLIKTRGQQVTLSCSPISGHRSVSWYQQTPGQGLQFLFEYFSETQRNKGNFPGRFSGRQFSNSRSEMNVSTLELGDSALYLCASSLSKTGGNEKLFFGSGTQLSVL.